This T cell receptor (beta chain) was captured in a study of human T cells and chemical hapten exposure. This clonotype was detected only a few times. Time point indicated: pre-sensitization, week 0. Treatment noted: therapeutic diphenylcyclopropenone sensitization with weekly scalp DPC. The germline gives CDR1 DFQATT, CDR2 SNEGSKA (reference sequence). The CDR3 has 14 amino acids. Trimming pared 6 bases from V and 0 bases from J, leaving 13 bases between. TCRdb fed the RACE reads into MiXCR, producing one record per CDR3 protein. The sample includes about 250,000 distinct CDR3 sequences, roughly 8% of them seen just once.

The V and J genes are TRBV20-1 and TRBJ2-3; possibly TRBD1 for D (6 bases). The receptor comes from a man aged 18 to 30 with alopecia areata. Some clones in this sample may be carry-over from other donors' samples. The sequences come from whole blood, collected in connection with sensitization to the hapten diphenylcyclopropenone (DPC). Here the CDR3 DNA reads TGCAGTGCGCCCGGGACACCTAGCACAGATACGCAGTATTTT. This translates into CSAPGTPSTDTQYF.